A single sample is the source of the 2 T cell receptor beta chains below, sequenced in a study of cytomegalovirus exposure and HLA in healthy donors. Both 60 Vbeta primers and 13 Jbeta primers went into the PCR. Sequencing was performed with immunoSEQ multiplex PCR; in TCRdb, only in-frame clones are kept and a portion is missing. The sample carries 150,000 to 200,000 clones, almost 85% recorded once. Sequencing used PBMCs. Receptor source: a boy aged 5-17 years in good health and CMV-seronegative.

This clone was counted a single time. The chain employs TRBV5-1 and TRBJ2-1; TRBD2 matches at 12 bases. The CDR3 sequence is 17 residues long. Germline V lookup: CDR1 SGHRS, CDR2 YFSETQ. V shed 1 base and J 9 bases; nucleotides not matched to a gene: 11. This CDR3 is CASSLLALAGGKGEQFF. CDR3 bases: TGCGCCAGCAGCTTGTTAGCACTAGCGGGAGGAAAGGGTGAGCAGTTCTTC.

This clone turned up a few times. The chain employs TRBV15 and TRBJ2-7; TRBD2 agrees at 7 bases. V lost 5 bases to trimming and J lost 6 bases; unmatched junction nucleotides: 13. Germline CDR1 is LNHNV and CDR2 is YYDKDF (reference sequence). The CDR3 covers 15 residues. CDR3 in amino acids: CATSETEGGPVEQYF. The CDR3 nucleotides read TGTGCCACCAGCGAGACGGAGGGAGGGCCTGTCGAGCAGTACTTC. Variable domain in full (rest from reference TRBV15 and TRBJ2-7): DAMVIQNPRYQVTQFGKPVTLSCSQTLNHNVMYWYQQKSSQAPKLLFHYYDKDFNNEADTPDNFQSRRPNTSFCFLDIRSPGLGDTAMYLCATSETEGGPVEQYFGPGTRLTVT.